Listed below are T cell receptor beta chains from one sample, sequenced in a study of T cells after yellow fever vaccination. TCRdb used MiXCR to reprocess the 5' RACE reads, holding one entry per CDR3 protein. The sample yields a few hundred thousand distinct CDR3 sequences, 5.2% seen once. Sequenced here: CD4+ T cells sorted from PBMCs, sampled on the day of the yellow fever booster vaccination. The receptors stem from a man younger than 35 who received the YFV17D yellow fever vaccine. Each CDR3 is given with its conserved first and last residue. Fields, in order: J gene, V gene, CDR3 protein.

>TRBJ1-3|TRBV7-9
CASTVFMTGASGNTIYF
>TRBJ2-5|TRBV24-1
CATGDSQETQYF
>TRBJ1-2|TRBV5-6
CASSLGSADGYTF
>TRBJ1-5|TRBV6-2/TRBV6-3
CAIGRGNPPQHF
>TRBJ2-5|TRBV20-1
CSARDNLEAQYF
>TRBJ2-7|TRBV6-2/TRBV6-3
CASSYGGNSYEQYF
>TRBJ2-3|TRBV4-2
CASTPSTSMSTDTQYF
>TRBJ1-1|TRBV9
CASSVTGGLDTEAFF
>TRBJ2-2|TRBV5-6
CASSHTGTPAGELFF
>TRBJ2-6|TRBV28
CASDSKGFRSGANVLTF
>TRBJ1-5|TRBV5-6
CASSTGPMDDNQPQHF
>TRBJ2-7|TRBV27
CASSRGGRYEQYF
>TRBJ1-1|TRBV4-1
CASSRPGGQGVVNTEAFF